The rows below give T cell receptor beta chains drawn from one sample of a study of neurological immune-mediated disorders. TCRdb reprocessed the 5' RACE reads with MiXCR, giving one entry per CDR3 protein. Among 20,000 to 25,000 distinct CDR3 sequences listed, roughly 15% were seen once. Sequencing was performed on PBMCs. These TCRs come from a female donor with HTLV-1-associated myelopathy (HAM/TSP). Both conserved end residues are part of each CDR3. A D gene is named only where the DNA matches it firmly. Size values are once, few and many counts, or a class for expanded clones, and some rows have none.

CDR3 length	V gene	clone size	D gene	J gene	CDR3 protein	CDR3 DNA
15	TRBV20-1	many	-	TRBJ2-3	CSARDRLVGVDTQYF	TGCAGTGCTAGAGATAGGCTAGTAGGGGTAGATACGCAGTATTTT
13	TRBV20-1	many	-	TRBJ1-6	CSARRQANSPLHF	TGCAGTGCTAGACGTCAGGCCAATTCACCCCTCCACTTT
15	TRBV6-2/TRBV6-3	medium-sized	-	TRBJ2-7	CASSYPLDPTYEQYF	TGTGCCAGCAGTTACCCCCTGGACCCGACCTACGAGCAGTACTTC
15	TRBV5-1	many	-	TRBJ2-3	CASSLGTRITDTQYF	TGCGCCAGCAGCTTGGGGACTCGGATCACAGATACGCAGTATTTT
12	TRBV7-2	many	-	TRBJ2-3	CASSRGMDTQYF	TGTGCCAGCAGCCGGGGGATGGATACGCAGTATTTT
14	TRBV6-5	-	-	TRBJ1-4	CASSYYRTTEKLFF	TGTGCCAGCAGTTACTATCGGACCACTGAAAAACTGTTTTTT
13	TRBV20-1	many	TRBD1	TRBJ1-2	CSARDQGGYGYTF	TGCAGTGCTAGAGATCAGGGGGGCTATGGCTACACCTTC
15	TRBV20-1	many	TRBD2	TRBJ2-7	CSAEDGQRGGYEQYF	TGCAGTGCTGAAGATGGCCAGCGGGGGGGCTACGAGCAGTACTTC
15	TRBV20-1	many	-	TRBJ1-1	CSARRRISMNTEAFF	TGCAGTGCTAGGAGACGGATTTCCATGAACACTGAAGCTTTCTTT
15	TRBV7-9	many	TRBD1	TRBJ2-2	CASSRGDRFAGELFF	TGTGCCAGCAGCCGCGGGGACAGGTTTGCCGGGGAGCTGTTTTTT
14	TRBV7-2	many	-	TRBJ1-1	CASSLLGWNTEAFF	TGTGCCAGCAGCTTACTGGGCTGGAACACTGAAGCTTTCTTT
13	TRBV5-1	many	-	TRBJ2-1	CASSSRGNNEQFF	TGCGCCAGCAGCTCCCGGGGCAACAATGAGCAGTTCTTC
15	TRBV15	many	-	TRBJ2-5	CATSGWTSDGETQYF	TGTGCCACCAGCGGCTGGACATCCGACGGGGAGACCCAGTACTTC
17	TRBV5-1	many	TRBD2	TRBJ2-7	CASSPTRLAGGPYEQYF	TGCGCCAGCAGCCCCACTAGACTAGCGGGAGGGCCCTACGAGCAGTACTTC
16	TRBV16	many	TRBD2	TRBJ2-7	CASSPLAGGRVYEQYF	TGTGCCAGCAGCCCGTTAGCGGGAGGAAGGGTTTACGAGCAGTACTTC
17	TRBV12-3/TRBV12-4	many	-	TRBJ1-5	CASSLSGSRTSNQPQHF	TGTGCCAGCAGTTTGTCCGGGTCCAGGACTAGCAATCAGCCCCAGCATTTT
14	TRBV20-1	many	-	TRBJ2-3	CSARMGLGKDTQYF	TGCAGTGCTAGAATGGGACTGGGGAAAGATACGCAGTATTTT
15	TRBV6-5	many	-	TRBJ2-3	CASSYLSRGTDTQYF	TGTGCCAGCAGTTACTTGTCTCGGGGCACAGATACGCAGTATTTT
15	TRBV7-9	medium-sized	-	TRBJ1-2	CASSPPGAPYYGYTF	TGTGCCAGCAGTCCCCCAGGGGCCCCTTACTATGGCTACACCTTC
15	TRBV18	many	-	TRBJ2-5	CASSPPGPFGETQYF	TGTGCCAGCTCACCACCGGGACCGTTTGGGGAGACCCAGTACTTC
16	TRBV4-2	many	TRBD2	TRBJ2-5	CASSQDLSGGWETQYF	TGTGCCAGCAGCCAAGATCTAAGCGGGGGATGGGAGACCCAGTACTTC
17	TRBV28	many	-	TRBJ1-5	CASSLWPGRTMDQPQHF	TGTGCCAGCAGTTTATGGCCAGGGAGAACGATGGATCAGCCCCAGCATTTT
15	TRBV20-1	many	-	TRBJ1-1	CSASRVRGGNTEAFF	TGCAGTGCTAGTCGGGTCCGGGGAGGGAACACTGAAGCTTTCTTT
13	TRBV5-1	-	-	TRBJ1-1	CASSTSGGTEAFF	TGCGCCAGCAGCACCTCCGGGGGCACTGAAGCTTTCTTT
12	TRBV11-2	-	-	TRBJ1-2	CASSLQDRGYTF	TGTGCCAGCAGCCTCCAAGACCGTGGCTACACCTTC
14	TRBV20-1	many	-	TRBJ1-4	CSARVMQSNEKLFF	TGCAGTGCTAGAGTGATGCAGTCTAATGAAAAACTGTTTTTT
14	TRBV20-1	medium-sized	TRBD2	TRBJ2-1	CSARDSGSLNEQFF	TGCAGTGCTAGAGATAGCGGGAGTCTAAATGAGCAGTTCTTC
18	TRBV12-5	few	-	TRBJ2-6	CASGFPRGYRSGANVLTF	TGTGCTAGTGGTTTTCCGAGGGGATATCGTTCTGGGGCCAACGTCCTGACTTTC
16	TRBV5-1	many	TRBD2	TRBJ2-7	CASSLAYGTSPYEQYF	TGCGCCAGCAGCTTGGCCTACGGGACTAGTCCCTACGAGCAGTACTTC
16	TRBV27	many	-	TRBJ1-2	CASKPLAGGLNYGYTF	TGTGCCAGCAAGCCCCTTGCAGGCGGCCTGAACTATGGCTACACCTTC
14	TRBV5-6	many	-	TRBJ2-4	CASSSGGTLNIQYF	TGTGCCAGCAGCTCTGGGGGGACTCTAAACATTCAGTACTTC
13	TRBV4-1	-	-	TRBJ1-2	CASSHGNNYGYTF	TGCGCCAGCAGCCATGGCAATAACTATGGCTACACCTTC
15	TRBV6-2/TRBV6-3	-	-	TRBJ1-5	CASSYRIGRNQSQHF	TGTGCCAGCAGTTACCGGATAGGGCGCAATCAGTCCCAGCATTTT
15	TRBV12-3/TRBV12-4	many	TRBD1	TRBJ1-4	CASSLGPGQGEKLFF	TGTGCCAGCAGCCTAGGTCCGGGACAGGGCGAAAAACTGTTTTTT
13	TRBV20-1	many	TRBD1	TRBJ2-1	CSARSTGDNEQFF	TGCAGTGCTAGGTCGACAGGGGACAATGAGCAGTTCTTC
16	TRBV12-3/TRBV12-4	many	TRBD2	TRBJ2-1	CASSLGTSGFYNEQFF	TGTGCCAGCAGTTTAGGGACTAGTGGTTTCTACAATGAGCAGTTCTTC
14	TRBV7-9	-	-	TRBJ1-1	CASSPRVENTEAFF	TGTGCCAGCAGCCCAAGGGTTGAGAACACTGAAGCTTTCTTT
13	TRBV6-6	many	-	TRBJ2-3	CASSLDGSDTQYF	TGTGCCAGCAGCCTCGACGGATCCGATACGCAGTATTTT
14	TRBV6-1	-	TRBD2	TRBJ2-3	CASSEEGGADTQYF	TGTGCCAGCAGTGAGGAGGGAGGGGCAGATACGCAGTATTTT